What follows is one T cell receptor (beta chain) and its context. Its antigen remains unidentified. No much larger clone is present one base from it, and per-base qualities are unavailable. Repertoires were sampled repeatedly over the course of chemoradiotherapy so that clonal expansion in the tumor microenvironment could be followed. The record originates from a study of chemoradiotherapy in HPV16-positive cancers (dated by TCRdb to 2022 to 2024). Notes on the research overall: Using functional T-cell assays on cells from two HPV16-positive patients, the researchers defined candidate HPV-specific T-cell clones and common TCR motifs. TCR repertoires from some 90 patients with HPV-related cancers were then used to track the candidate HPV-specific TCRs and motifs. Whether T-cell immunity against the HPV oncoproteins E6 and E7 changes during chemoradiotherapy and whether survival is affected by this immunity were examined in the study. Overall study outcomes, separate from this receptor: Expansion of candidate HPV-specific clones and E7-related TCR motifs was observed in the tumor microenvironment during treatment, whereas no such expansion was observed for non-HPV-specific T cells. Among HPV16-positive patients, expansion of HPV-responsive T cells during chemoradiotherapy was associated with better recurrence-free survival. The functional definition of HPV-specific T cells was derived from only two HPV16-positive patients, and the survival association was reported for HPV16-positive patients.

Between the V and J ends, shortened by 0 bases and 2 bases respectively, the junction contains 8 bases. CDR1 SGHVT and CDR2 SQSDAQ are derived from the germline V gene. The CDR3, cysteine through phenylalanine, is 14 amino acids long. Only the CDR3 region is kept as DNA, spanning 42 bases read in frame from base 1. The protocol used for the library was the immunoSEQ multiplex PCR assay. TCRdb took this table from immuneACCESS and kept in-frame rearrangements with V and J called. Such tables lack part of the clones; where checked against another copy, unresolved V genes explain under half of the gap, and the rest is unexplained. The sample has about 68,000 clones on record, 88% of them singletons. The ten largest account for 4% to 5% of the sample.

The chain is assembled from TRBV7-4 and TRBJ2-7; TRBD1 is a weak D gene call, 5 bases matching. This material consisted of blood, taken from a patient who underwent chemoradiotherapy. This TCR came from a human donor with HPV-associated anogenital cancer. This receptor has the CDR3 CASSLARVTYEQYF. The DNA sequence reads TGTGCCAGCAGCTTAGCCAGGGTAACCTACGAGCAGTACTTC. The CDR3 plus the reference TRBV7-4 and TRBJ2-7 genes for the other parts give the full variable domain: GAGVSQSPRYKVAKRGRDVALRCDSISGHVTLYWYRQTLGQGSEVLTYSQSDAQRDKSGRPSGRFSAERPERSVSTLKIQRTEQGDSAVYLCASSLARVTYEQYFGPGTRLTVT.